Following are 25 T cell receptor beta chains from one sample sequenced in a study of Graves' ophthalmopathy and Graves' hyperthyroidism (dated by TCRdb to 2016 to 2019). Instrument on record: Illumina HiSeq 2000. For repertoire sequencing, TCR beta CDR3 regions were amplified from RNA transcripts. The first round of RT-PCR was done with HTBI primers and the Qiagen OneStep RT-PCR kit, and was followed by a second round of multiplex PCR, then size selection and purification. The public sequencing data were trimmed at Q25 with fastp and processed into clonotypes with MiXCR by TCRdb, which kept only in-frame beta chains. For every CDR3 protein sequence, its rows merge into one entry that carries the most common genes and DNA. This sample lists hundreds of thousands of distinct CDR3 sequences; over 20% were detected once. The ten largest clones take up more than 5.5% of the sample. Sequencing was carried out using peripheral blood. The origin of the receptors is a woman under 30 with stable Graves' hyperthyroidism. Some clones in this sample may be carry-over from other donors' samples. Donor details come from another sample of the same person, matched by shared clones.

This clonotype appeared many times. This rearrangement joins TRBV7-3 to TRBJ1-6, with D hard to call. V lost 4 bases and J 9 bases, leaving 10 bases between the germline ends. The CDR3 contains 13 residues. The germline V gene has CDR1 SGHTA and CDR2 FQGTGA. The CDR3, as DNA: TGTGCCAGCAGCTCATCATTCTTTTCACCCCTCCACTTT. Amino acid sequence: CASSSSFFSPLHF.

This chain connects TRBV6-1 to TRBJ1-1; 8 bases line up with TRBD1. Germline values: CDR1 MNHNS, CDR2 SASEGT. This CDR3 has 15 residues. V lost 6 bases to trimming and J lost 1 base; unmatched junction nucleotides: 7. The CDR3 DNA sequence: TGTGCCAGCAGGGGCCAGGGGGCTCGGAACACTGAAGCTTTCTTT. Amino acids: CASRGQGARNTEAFF.

The sample holds many counts of this clonotype. V usage is TRBV6-1 and J usage is TRBJ2-2; D is undetermined. Trimming pared 6 bases from V and 3 bases from J, leaving 11 bases between. The length of the CDR3 is 14 residues. Germline V lookup: CDR1 MNHNS, CDR2 SASEGT. The CDR3 here is CASSSLGDTGELFF. CDR3 nucleotide sequence: TGTGCCAGCAGCTCCCTTGGGGACACCGGGGAGCTGTTTTTT.

The V and J genes are TRBV9 and TRBJ2-5; D is perhaps TRBD2 (5 bases). Trimming removed 3 bases from V and 5 bases from J, with 11 bases in between. This CDR3 comprises 13 residues. Germline V gene lookup returns CDR1 SGDLS and CDR2 YYNGEE. The CDR3 region is CASSARGWETQYF. In nucleotides, the CDR3 is TGTGCCAGCAGCGCTAGAGGGTGGGAGACCCAGTACTTC.

This clonotype has ten or more counts. The V call is TRBV7-3, the J call TRBJ1-2; D may be TRBD1 (5 bases). CDR1 is SGHTA and CDR2 is FQGTGA in the germline V gene. V was pared by 0 bases and J by 8 bases, with 13 bases between. CDR3 length: 14 amino acids. The CDR3 region is CASSLTGGNGGYTF. CDR3 nucleotide sequence: TGTGCCAGCAGCTTAACTGGGGGGAATGGAGGCTACACCTTC.

This clonotype was observed at least ten times. The rearrangement joins TRBV4-1 to TRBJ1-1; 7 bases agree with TRBD1. CDR1 and CDR2 (germline): MGHRA, YSYEKL. The trim removed 4 bases at V and 4 bases at J, leaving 6 bases unmatched. The CDR3 consists of 14 residues. The CDR3 is CASSPDRWSTEAFF. The CDR3 nucleotides are TGCGCCAGCAGCCCGGACAGGTGGAGCACTGAAGCTTTCTTT.

This clonotype was recorded many times. V and J are TRBV28 and TRBJ1-5, with D perhaps matching TRBD1 (5 bases). The CDR3 runs to 15 residues. Germline V gene sequence: CDR1 MDHEN, CDR2 SYDVKM. V lost 2 bases to trimming and J lost 4 bases, with 12 bases between them. The CDR3 bases are TGTGCCAGCAGTTTAAGGATGGGGGTTAATCAGCCCCAGCATTTT. Translated, it gives CASSLRMGVNQPQHF.

This clonotype was counted a few times. The CDR3 DNA sequence: TGCAGCGTCGCTGACGGACCCATGAACACTGAAGCTTTCTTT. This encodes CSVADGPMNTEAFF. The V call is TRBV29-1, the J call TRBJ1-1; D call uncertain. Deletions cut 6 bases from V and 0 bases from J, with 14 bases between. The CDR3 sequence is 14 residues long. Germline V gene lookup returns CDR1 SQVTM and CDR2 ANQGSEA.

This clonotype was counted many times. The rearrangement links TRBV6-1 to TRBJ1-5, with D unresolved. The CDR3 loop spans 13 amino acids. V was cut by 6 bases and J by 7 bases, with 13 bases left in between. Germline V gene sequence: CDR1 MNHNS, CDR2 SASEGT. CDR3 loop: CASSSKVDQPQHF. Here the CDR3 DNA reads TGTGCCAGCAGCAGCAAAGTCGACCAGCCCCAGCATTTT.

The rearrangement links TRBV12-3 or TRBV12-4 to TRBJ1-5; tentatively, D is TRBD1 (5 bases). Trimming pared 7 bases from V and 0 bases from J, leaving 16 bases between. The CDR3 contains 16 residues. The CDR3 nucleotides read TGTGCCAGCACCAGCTCGGTGGGGGTTAGCAATCAGCCCCAGCATTTT. The encoded protein is CASTSSVGVSNQPQHF.

Notes on this clonotype: No conserved phenylalanine or tryptophan is present at the end of the CDR3, so a read error is the likely explanation. This chain connects TRBV11-2 to TRBJ2-2; 11 bases align to TRBD2. This CDR3 contains 16 residues. Germline V CDR1 and CDR2: SGHAT, FQNNGV. CDR3 sequence: CAGSLGSGRATGELFL. As DNA, the CDR3 is TGTGCCGGCAGCTTAGGTAGCGGGAGGGCCACCGGGGAGCTGTTTTTG.

There are many counts of this clonotype. J is TRBJ2-5 and V is TRBV3-1; 8 bases are a match to TRBD2. Germline V gene data show CDR1 as LGHDT and CDR2 as YNNKEL (reference sequence). This CDR3 comprises 16 residues. The trim removed 2 bases at V and 0 bases at J, leaving 5 bases unmatched. CDR3 loop: CASSQYASGYQETQYF. The CDR3, as DNA: TGTGCCAGCAGCCAATATGCTAGCGGGTACCAAGAGACCCAGTACTTC.

This clonotype was picked up many times. This chain connects TRBV20-1 to TRBJ1-1; 7 nucleotides match TRBD1. The CDR3 runs 11 residues. Germline V gene data show CDR1 as DFQATT and CDR2 as SNEGSKA (reference sequence). The ends lost 8 bases at V and 5 bases at J; junction bases unmatched: 5. The chain's CDR3 is CSSTGETEAFF. The DNA of the CDR3 is TGCAGTTCCACAGGGGAAACTGAAGCTTTCTTT.

The J gene is TRBJ1-6, the V gene TRBV6-1; D remains unclear. The V gene lost 4 bases and the J gene lost 7 bases, with 5 bases spanning the gap. Looked up from germline, CDR1 is MNHNS and CDR2 is SASEGT. The CDR3 spans 12 residues. The CDR3 protein is CASSARNSPLHF. The CDR3 coding sequence is TGTGCCAGCAGTGCAAGGAATTCACCCCTCCACTTT.

The sample holds many counts of this clonotype. The genes are TRBV30 and TRBJ1-1; D uncertain. This CDR3 has 13 residues. Deletions cut 5 bases from V and 1 base from J, with 11 bases between. Germline V lookup: CDR1 GTSNPN, CDR2 SVGIG (reference sequence). In DNA form, the CDR3 reads TGTGCCTGGGACGCGCCGGAGAACACTGAAGCTTTCTTT. Amino acid sequence: CAWDAPENTEAFF.

The V and J genes are TRBV7-2 and TRBJ2-5; D might be TRBD1 or TRBD2, each matching 6 bases. This CDR3 has 15 amino acids. The germline V and J ends were trimmed by 5 bases and 2 bases, with 15 bases remaining between them. Per the germline V gene, CDR1 is SGHTA and CDR2 is FQGNSA. In DNA form, the CDR3 reads TGTGCCAGCAGCCCGCTGGGGGGCCTACAAGAGACCCAGTACTTC. Protein: CASSPLGGLQETQYF.

The table lists this clonotype with a few counts. A much larger clonotype is one base distant, so this may be a read error. The rearrangement links TRBV12-3 or TRBV12-4 to TRBJ2-7, with D possibly being TRBD2 (6 bases). The CDR3 runs to 14 residues. The CDR3 sequence is CVSSLGGVSREQYF. In nucleotides, the CDR3 is TGTGTCAGCAGTTTAGGAGGGGTTTCCAGAGAGCAGTACTTC.

This clonotype has ten or more counts. V gene TRBV6-5 combines with J gene TRBJ2-3; 10 bases fit TRBD1. J lost 6 bases, V lost 2 bases, and 5 bases had no gene match. The length of the CDR3 is 15 residues. Germline V gene sequence: CDR1 MNHEY, CDR2 SVGAGI. In DNA form, the CDR3 reads TGTGCCAGCAGTTACCGGGACAGGGGCCTTGATACGCAGTATTTT. It specifies CASSYRDRGLDTQYF.

Many counts were recorded for this clonotype. This chain links TRBV19 with TRBJ1-1, with D possibly matching TRBD1 (6 bases). The germline V and J ends were trimmed by 7 bases and 5 bases, with 20 bases remaining between them. Germline-derived CDR1 and CDR2 are LNHDA and SQIVND (reference sequence). The CDR3 is 15 amino acids. This CDR3 is CASIRGSGEVTEAFF. For the CDR3, the DNA is TGTGCCAGTATAAGGGGGAGCGGGGAAGTAACTGAAGCTTTCTTT.

This chain joins TRBV20-1 and TRBJ1-2, with 12 bases matching TRBD1. Trimming took 4 bases from V and 8 from J; bases not matched to a gene: 8. The CDR3 runs to 14 residues. The germline gives CDR1 DFQATT, CDR2 SNEGSKA (reference sequence). CDR3 in amino acids: CSAKSPGTGGGYTF. The CDR3 DNA is TGCAGTGCTAAATCGCCCGGGACAGGGGGCGGCTACACCTTC.

This clonotype was found a few times. The chain uses TRBV12-3 or TRBV12-4 and TRBJ1-2; no clear D. Trimming left V 6 bases short and J 5 bases short, with 10 bases between. The CDR3 is made up of 12 amino acids. CDR3 loop: CASSPPNYGYTF. In DNA form, the CDR3 reads TGTGCCAGCAGCCCCCCCAATTATGGCTACACCTTC.

This clonotype showed up many times. The V call is TRBV12-5, the J call TRBJ2-2, with no clear D. The V gene's germline CDR1 is LGHNT and CDR2 FRNRAP. The V end lost 5 bases, the J end lost 1 base, and 8 bases lay between the germline ends. The CDR3 is 14 amino acids. The CDR3 coding sequence is TGTGCTAGTGGTAAGGACCGGAACACCGGGGAGCTGTTTTTT. Encoded protein: CASGKDRNTGELFF.

J is TRBJ1-6 and V is TRBV11-2; D gene unclear. CDR1 and CDR2 (germline): SGHAT, FQNNGV. Trimming pared 5 bases from V and 1 base from J, leaving 12 bases between. The CDR3 consists of 16 residues. CDR3 amino acids: CASSATVKSYNSPLHF. In DNA, the CDR3 is TGTGCCAGCAGCGCCACCGTAAAATCCTATAATTCACCCCTCCACTTT.

The genes are TRBV18 and TRBJ1-1; D ambiguous. CDR1 and CDR2 from the germline V gene are KGHSH and LQKENI. Trimming stripped 4 bases from V and 1 base from J, with 16 bases between. This CDR3 is built from 16 residues. CDR3: CASSLRLLTQNTEAFF. The DNA for the CDR3 is TGTGCCAGCTCACTCCGACTCTTAACCCAGAACACTGAAGCTTTCTTT.

Details on this clonotype: One end of the junction varies from germline; a read error may be responsible. In DNA, the CDR3 is TGTGACAGCAGCGCACGAAGAGGAACAGGGGTCTACACTGAAGCTTTCTTT. Translation: CDSSARRGTGVYTEAFF. The chain is built from TRBV11-2 and TRBJ1-1; 7 bases match TRBD1. The CDR3 is made up of 17 amino acids. The germline gives CDR1 SGHAT, CDR2 FQNNGV.